This T cell receptor beta chain originates from a study of T cells after yellow fever vaccination. TCRdb recomputed calls from the 5' RACE reads with MiXCR, one row per CDR3 protein. The sample holds more than 300,000 distinct CDR3 sequences, roughly 6.8% seen once. This clonotype has just a few counts. The CDR3 runs 14 residues. V gave up 0 bases and J gave up 6 bases, with 8 bases separating them. Germline CDR1 is LGHNA and CDR2 is YNFKEQ. This specimen was PBMCs, taken 35 to 50 days after the first yellow fever vaccination. The chain is built from TRBV4-2 and TRBJ1-4; no clear D. This TCR derives from a man between 18 and 35 years old who received the YFV17D yellow fever vaccine. CDR3 amino acids: CASSQEGLDEKLFF. CDR3 nucleotide sequence: TGTGCCAGCAGCCAAGAGGGGTTGGATGAAAAACTGTTTTTT.